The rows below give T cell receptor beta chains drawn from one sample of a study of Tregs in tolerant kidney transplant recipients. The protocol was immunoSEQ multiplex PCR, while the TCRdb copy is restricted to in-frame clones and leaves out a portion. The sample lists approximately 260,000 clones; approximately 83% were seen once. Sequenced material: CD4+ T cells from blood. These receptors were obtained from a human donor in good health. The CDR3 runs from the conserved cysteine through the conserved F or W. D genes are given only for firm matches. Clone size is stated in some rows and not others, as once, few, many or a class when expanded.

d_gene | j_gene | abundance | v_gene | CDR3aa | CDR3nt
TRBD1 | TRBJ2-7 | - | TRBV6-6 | CASTGQGMAQYF | TGTGCCAGCACGGGACAGGGAATGGCGCAGTACTTC
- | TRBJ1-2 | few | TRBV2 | CASSENYGYTF | TGTGCCAGCAGTGAGAACTATGGCTACACCTTC
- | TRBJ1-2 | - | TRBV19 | CASSIGQGYTF | TGTGCCAGTAGTATAGGGCAGGGCTACACCTTC
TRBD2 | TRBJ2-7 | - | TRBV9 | CASSVAPGGQGQYF | TGTGCCAGCAGCGTAGCGCCGGGGGGGCAGGGGCAGTACTTC
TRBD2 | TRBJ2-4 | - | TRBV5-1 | CASSSYPLAGGGGKNIQYF | TGCGCCAGCAGCTCCTATCCCCTAGCGGGGGGAGGAGGCAAAAACATTCAGTACTTC
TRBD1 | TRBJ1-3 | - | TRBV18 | CASSPATGSSGNTIYF | TGTGCCAGCTCACCGGCGACAGGGAGCTCTGGAAACACCATATATTTT
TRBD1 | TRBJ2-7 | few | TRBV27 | CASSLNRGQGYEQYF | TGTGCCAGCAGTTTAAACAGGGGGCAAGGGTACGAGCAGTACTTC
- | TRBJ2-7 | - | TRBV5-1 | CASSVRHEQYF | TGCGCCAGCTCAGTGAGGCACGAGCAGTACTTC
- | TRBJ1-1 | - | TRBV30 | CAWGRLGPTGDTEAFF | TGTGCCTGGGGACGGTTAGGGCCCACGGGGGACACTGAAGCTTTCTTT
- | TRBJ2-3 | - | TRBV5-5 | CASSFRISGDTQYF | TGTGCCAGCAGCTTCCGGATTTCGGGGGATACGCAGTATTTT
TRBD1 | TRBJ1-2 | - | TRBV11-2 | CASSLRSTGDYGYTF | TGTGCCAGCAGCTTGAGGTCGACAGGGGACTATGGCTACACCTTC
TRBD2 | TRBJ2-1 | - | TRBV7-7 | CASSRGTSGGSSYNEQFF | TGTGCCAGCAGCCGCGGGACTAGCGGAGGGAGCTCCTACAATGAGCAGTTCTTC
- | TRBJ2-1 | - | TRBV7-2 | CASKAGVSSYNEQFF | TGTGCCAGCAAGGCCGGGGTTAGCTCCTACAATGAGCAGTTCTTC
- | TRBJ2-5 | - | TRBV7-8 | CASSSRLSQQWTQYF | TGTGCCAGCAGCAGCAGACTATCCCAACAATGGACCCAGTACTTC
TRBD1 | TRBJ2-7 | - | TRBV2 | CASIGTGSYEQYF | TGTGCCAGCATCGGGACAGGGTCCTACGAGCAGTACTTC
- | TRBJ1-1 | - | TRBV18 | CASSPAARSTEAFF | TGTGCCAGCTCACCGGCCGCGCGCTCCACTGAAGCTTTCTTT
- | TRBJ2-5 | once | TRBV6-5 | CASSYRTDSETQYF | TGTGCCAGCAGTTACCGGACAGACTCAGAGACCCAGTACTTC
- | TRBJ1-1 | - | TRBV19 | CASSIRLRTPEAFF | TGTGCCAGTAGTATCCGTCTCAGAACCCCTGAAGCTTTCTTT
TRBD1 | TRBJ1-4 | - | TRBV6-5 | CATWSFRQGGEKLFF | TGTGCCACCTGGTCCTTCCGACAGGGCGGTGAAAAACTGTTTTTT
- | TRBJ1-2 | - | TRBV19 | CASSSDRSYGYTF | TGTGCCAGTAGTTCTGACAGGAGCTATGGCTACACCTTC
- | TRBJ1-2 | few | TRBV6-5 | CASTPGRNYGYTF | TGTGCCAGCACCCCTGGCAGAAACTATGGCTACACCTTC
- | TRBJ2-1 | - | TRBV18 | CASSLGFGDEQFF | TGTGCCAGCTCACTCGGTTTCGGAGATGAGCAGTTCTTC
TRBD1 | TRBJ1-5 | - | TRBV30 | CAWSVARTGLFMGNQPQHF | TGTGCCTGGAGTGTAGCCCGGACAGGGCTTTTCATGGGCAATCAGCCCCAGCATTTT
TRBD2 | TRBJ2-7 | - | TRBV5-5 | CASSLGLAGAYEQYF | TGTGCCAGCAGCCTAGGACTAGCGGGGGCCTACGAGCAGTACTTC
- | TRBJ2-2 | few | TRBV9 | CASSVVRWGGNTGELFF | TGTGCCAGCAGCGTAGTTCGATGGGGCGGGAACACCGGGGAGCTGTTTTTT
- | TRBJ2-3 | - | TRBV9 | CASSVRSLVDTQYF | TGTGCCAGCAGCGTCCGGTCCTTAGTTGATACGCAGTATTTT
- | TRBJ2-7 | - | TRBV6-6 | CASSSTGQRSYEQYF | TGTGCCAGCAGCAGTACAGGTCAACGTTCCTACGAGCAGTACTTC
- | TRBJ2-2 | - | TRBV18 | CASSPRQVDTGELFF | TGTGCCAGCTCACCACGACAGGTTGACACCGGGGAGCTGTTTTTT
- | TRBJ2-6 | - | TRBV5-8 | CASSRVWPNVLTF | TGTGCCAGCAGCCGGGTGTGGCCCAACGTCCTGACTTTC
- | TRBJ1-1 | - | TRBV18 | CASSQGPTEAFF | TGTGCCAGCTCACAGGGTCCCACTGAAGCTTTCTTT
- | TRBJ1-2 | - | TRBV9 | CASSDGGRNYGYTF | TGTGCCAGCAGCGACGGGGGGCGGAACTATGGCTACACCTTC
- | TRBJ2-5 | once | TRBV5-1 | CASSPIPGPYQETQYF | TGCGCCAGCAGCCCTATTCCGGGCCCGTACCAAGAGACCCAGTACTTC
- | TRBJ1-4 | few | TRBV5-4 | CASSLSQGNNEKLFF | TGTGCCAGCAGCTTGTCTCAGGGGAATAATGAAAAACTGTTTTTT